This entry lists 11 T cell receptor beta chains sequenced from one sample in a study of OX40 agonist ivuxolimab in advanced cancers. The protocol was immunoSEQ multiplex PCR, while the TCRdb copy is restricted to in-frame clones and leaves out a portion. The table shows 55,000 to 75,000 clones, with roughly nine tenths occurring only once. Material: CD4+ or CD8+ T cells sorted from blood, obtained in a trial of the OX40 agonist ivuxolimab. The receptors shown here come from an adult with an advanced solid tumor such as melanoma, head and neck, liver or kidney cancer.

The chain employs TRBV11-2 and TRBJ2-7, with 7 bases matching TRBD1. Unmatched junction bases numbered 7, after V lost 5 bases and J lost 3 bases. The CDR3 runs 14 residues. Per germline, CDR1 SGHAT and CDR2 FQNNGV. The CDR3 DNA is TGTGCCAGCAGCCCGGTGGCAGGGGGCTACGAGCAGTACTTC. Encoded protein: CASSPVAGGYEQYF.

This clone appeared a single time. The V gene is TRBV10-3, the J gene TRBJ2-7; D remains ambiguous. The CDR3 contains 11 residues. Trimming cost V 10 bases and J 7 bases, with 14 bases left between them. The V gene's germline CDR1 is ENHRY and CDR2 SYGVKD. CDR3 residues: CATNTEREQYF. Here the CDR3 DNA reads TGTGCCACTAACACGGAACGGGAGCAGTACTTC.

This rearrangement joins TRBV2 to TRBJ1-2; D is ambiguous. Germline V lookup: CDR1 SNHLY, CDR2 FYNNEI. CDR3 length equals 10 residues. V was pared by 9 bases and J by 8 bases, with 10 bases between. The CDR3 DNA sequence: TGTGCCAGGAAGTCCGGGGGCTACACCTTC. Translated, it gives CARKSGGYTF.

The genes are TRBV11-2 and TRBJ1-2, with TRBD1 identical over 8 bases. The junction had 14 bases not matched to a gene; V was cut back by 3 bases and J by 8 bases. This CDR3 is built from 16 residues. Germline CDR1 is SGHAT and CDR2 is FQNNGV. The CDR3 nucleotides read TGTGCCAGCAGCTTGGCCCAAGTGACAGGGGAAGGCGGCTACACCTTC. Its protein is CASSLAQVTGEGGYTF.

CDR3: CSVGGFDKNIQYF. For the CDR3, the DNA is TGCAGCGTTGGTGGTTTTGACAAAAACATTCAGTACTTC. J is TRBJ2-4 and V is TRBV29-1; D not resolved. The length of the CDR3 is 13 residues. Germline CDR1 reads SQVTM; CDR2 reads ANQGSEA. With 4 bases removed from V and 3 bases from J, the gap between germline ends came to 10 bases.

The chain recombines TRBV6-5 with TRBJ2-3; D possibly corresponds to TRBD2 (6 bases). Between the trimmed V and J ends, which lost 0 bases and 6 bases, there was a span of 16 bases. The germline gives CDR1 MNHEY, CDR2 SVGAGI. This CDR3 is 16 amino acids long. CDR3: CASSYSGTATGDTQYF. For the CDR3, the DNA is TGTGCCAGCAGTTACTCCGGGACTGCTACGGGGGATACGCAGTATTTT.

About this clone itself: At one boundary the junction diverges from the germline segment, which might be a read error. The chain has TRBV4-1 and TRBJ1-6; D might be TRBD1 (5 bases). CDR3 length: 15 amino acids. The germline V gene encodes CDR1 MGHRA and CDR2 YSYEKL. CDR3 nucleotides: TGCGCCAGCGGCCAGGGCGCGGGATATAATTCACCCCTCCACTTT. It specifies CASGQGAGYNSPLHF.

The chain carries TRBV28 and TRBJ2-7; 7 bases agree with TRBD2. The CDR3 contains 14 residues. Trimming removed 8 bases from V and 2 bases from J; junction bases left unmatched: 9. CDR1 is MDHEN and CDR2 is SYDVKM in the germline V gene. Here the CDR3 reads CASEGLPLTYEQYF. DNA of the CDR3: TGTGCCAGCGAGGGACTACCACTGACCTACGAGCAGTACTTC.

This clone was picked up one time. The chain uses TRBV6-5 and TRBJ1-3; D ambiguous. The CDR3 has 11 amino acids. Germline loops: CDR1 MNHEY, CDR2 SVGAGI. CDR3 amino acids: CTTSSGNTIYF. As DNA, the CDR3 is TGTACAACGAGCTCTGGAAACACCATATATTTT.

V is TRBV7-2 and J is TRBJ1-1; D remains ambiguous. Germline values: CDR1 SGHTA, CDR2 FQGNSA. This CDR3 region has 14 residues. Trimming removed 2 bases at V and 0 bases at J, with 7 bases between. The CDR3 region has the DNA TGTGCCAGCAGCTTACTAAATATGAACACTGAAGCTTTCTTT. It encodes CASSLLNMNTEAFF.

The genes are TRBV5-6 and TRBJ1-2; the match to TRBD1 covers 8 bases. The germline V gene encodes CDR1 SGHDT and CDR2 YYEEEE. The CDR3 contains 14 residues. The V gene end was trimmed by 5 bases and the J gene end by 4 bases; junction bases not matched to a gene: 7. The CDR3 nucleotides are TGTGCCAGCAGTCAAGGACAGGGTTTCTATGGCTACACCTTC. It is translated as CASSQGQGFYGYTF.